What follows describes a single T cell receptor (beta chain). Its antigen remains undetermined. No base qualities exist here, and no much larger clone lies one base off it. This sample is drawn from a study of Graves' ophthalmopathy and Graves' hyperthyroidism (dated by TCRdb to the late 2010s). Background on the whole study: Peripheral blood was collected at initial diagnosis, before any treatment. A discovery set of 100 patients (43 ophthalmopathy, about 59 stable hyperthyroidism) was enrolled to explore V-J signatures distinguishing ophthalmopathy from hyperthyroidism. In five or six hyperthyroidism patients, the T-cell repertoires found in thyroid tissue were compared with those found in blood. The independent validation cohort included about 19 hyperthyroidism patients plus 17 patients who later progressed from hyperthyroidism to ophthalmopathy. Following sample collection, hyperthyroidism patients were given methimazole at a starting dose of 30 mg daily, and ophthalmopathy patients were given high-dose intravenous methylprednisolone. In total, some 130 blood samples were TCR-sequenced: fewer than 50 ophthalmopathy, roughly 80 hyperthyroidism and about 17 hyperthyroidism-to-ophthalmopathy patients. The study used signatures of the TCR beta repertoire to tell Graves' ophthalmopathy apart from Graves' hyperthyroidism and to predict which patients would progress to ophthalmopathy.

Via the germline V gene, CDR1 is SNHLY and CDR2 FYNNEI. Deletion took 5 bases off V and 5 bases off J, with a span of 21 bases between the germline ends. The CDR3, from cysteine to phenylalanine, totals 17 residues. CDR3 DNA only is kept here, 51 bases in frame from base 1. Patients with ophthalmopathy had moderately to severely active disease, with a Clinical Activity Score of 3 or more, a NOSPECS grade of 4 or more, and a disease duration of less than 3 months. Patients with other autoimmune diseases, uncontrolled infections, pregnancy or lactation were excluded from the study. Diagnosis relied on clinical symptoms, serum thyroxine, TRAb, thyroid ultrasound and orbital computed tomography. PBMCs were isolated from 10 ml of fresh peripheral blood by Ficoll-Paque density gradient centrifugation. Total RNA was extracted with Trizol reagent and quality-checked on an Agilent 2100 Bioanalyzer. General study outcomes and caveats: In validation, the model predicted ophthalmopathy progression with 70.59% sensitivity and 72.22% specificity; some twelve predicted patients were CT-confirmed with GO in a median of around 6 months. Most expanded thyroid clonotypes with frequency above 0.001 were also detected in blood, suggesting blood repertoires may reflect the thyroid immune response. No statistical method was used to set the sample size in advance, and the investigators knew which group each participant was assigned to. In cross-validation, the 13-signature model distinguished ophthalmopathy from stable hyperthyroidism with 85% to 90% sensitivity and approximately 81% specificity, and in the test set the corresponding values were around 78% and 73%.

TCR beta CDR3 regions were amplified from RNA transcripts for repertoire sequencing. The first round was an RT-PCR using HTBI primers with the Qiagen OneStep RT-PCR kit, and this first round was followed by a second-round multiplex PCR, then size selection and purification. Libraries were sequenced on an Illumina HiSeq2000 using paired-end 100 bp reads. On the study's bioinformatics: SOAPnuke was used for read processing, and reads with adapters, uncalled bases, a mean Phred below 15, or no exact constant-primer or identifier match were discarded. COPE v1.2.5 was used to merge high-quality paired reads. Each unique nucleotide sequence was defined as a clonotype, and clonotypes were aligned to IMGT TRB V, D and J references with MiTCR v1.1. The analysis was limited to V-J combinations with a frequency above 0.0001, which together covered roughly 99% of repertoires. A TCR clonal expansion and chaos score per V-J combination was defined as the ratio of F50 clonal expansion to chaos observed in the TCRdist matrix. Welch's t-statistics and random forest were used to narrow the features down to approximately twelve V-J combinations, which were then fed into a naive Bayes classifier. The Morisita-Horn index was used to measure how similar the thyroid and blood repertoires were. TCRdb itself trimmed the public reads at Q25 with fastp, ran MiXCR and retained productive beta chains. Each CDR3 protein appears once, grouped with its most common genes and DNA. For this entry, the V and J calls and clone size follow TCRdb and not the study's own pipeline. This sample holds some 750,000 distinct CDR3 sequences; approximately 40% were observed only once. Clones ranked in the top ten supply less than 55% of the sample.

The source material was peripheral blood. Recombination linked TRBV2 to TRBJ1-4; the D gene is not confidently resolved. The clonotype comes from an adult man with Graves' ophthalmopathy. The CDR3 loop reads CASSYSYQRTVNEKLFF. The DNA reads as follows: TGTGCCAGCAGTTACTCCTACCAAAGGACGGTGAATGAAAAACTGTTTTTT.